The 30 T cell receptor beta chains below come from one sample, sequenced in a study of tumor and adjacent non-tumor tissue in lung cancer. TCRbeta libraries were built with three rounds of nested PCR, modified from ARM-PCR. One entry per CDR3 protein, called by TCRdb with MiXCR from the multiplex PCR reads. The sample consists of approximately 110,000 distinct CDR3 sequences, 60% to 80% of them appearing once. This sample's RNA came from whole unsorted tissue. More than 3 cm separated this lung sample from the edge of the tumor. The material sequenced was distant non-tumor lung tissue. Receptors were obtained from a man aged 55 to 69 with non-small cell lung cancer.

This clonotype was seen many times. This chain uses TRBV20-1 with TRBJ2-1, with 9 bases lining up with TRBD2. In germline, CDR1 is DFQATT, CDR2 SNEGSKA (reference sequence). The CDR3 is made up of 14 amino acids. Trimming cost V 0 bases and J 11 bases; bases outside gene matches: 8. The CDR3 nucleotides read TGCAGTGCTAGAGATCCCTCCCTAGCGGGGAAGCAGTTCTTC. Translation: CSARDPSLAGKQFF.

The chain employs TRBV5-1 and TRBJ1-1; tentative D call: TRBD1 (5 bases). The CDR3 totals 18 residues. Deletions cut 0 bases from V and 2 bases from J, with 20 bases between. Looked up from germline, CDR1 is SGHRS and CDR2 is YFSETQ. This CDR3 is CASSLGRQRGAGNTEAFF. The CDR3 DNA reads TGCGCCAGCAGCTTGGGCCGGCAGAGGGGTGCAGGAAACACTGAAGCTTTCTTT.

Remarks on this clonotype: One end of the junction fails to match germline, which may point to a read error. The rearrangement links TRBV7-9 to TRBJ1-1; D is undetermined. The CDR3 spans 13 residues. Germline V gene data show CDR1 as SEHNR and CDR2 as FQNEAQ (reference sequence). In DNA form, the CDR3 reads TGTACCAGCAGCTTCGGGGTAGAAACTGAAGCTTCCTTT. As protein: CTSSFGVETEASF.

The chain has TRBV11-1 and TRBJ2-7, with 7 bases aligning to TRBD2. Germline V CDR1 and CDR2: SGHAT, FQDESV (reference sequence). V lost 8 bases and J lost 7; bases outside the gene matches: 11. There are 13 residues in the CDR3. CDR3 residues: CASGTGLVGEQYF. In DNA form, the CDR3 reads TGTGCCAGCGGCACCGGACTAGTTGGAGAGCAGTACTTC.

Of note for this clonotype: The missing conserved phenylalanine or tryptophan at the end of this CDR3 makes a read error likely. The rearrangement links TRBV4-1 to TRBJ1-4, with 9 nucleotides matching TRBD1. The V gene's germline CDR1 is MGHRA and CDR2 YSYEKL. The CDR3 runs 18 residues. The junction had 15 bases not matched to a gene; V was cut back by 0 bases and J by 10 bases. The CDR3 protein is CASSQEGQGGRVGGKLFL. Here the CDR3 DNA reads TGCGCCAGCAGCCAAGAGGGACAGGGAGGGCGGGTTGGAGGAAAACTGTTTTTA.

V and J are TRBV11-3 and TRBJ2-7, with 12 positions matching TRBD2. The CDR3 is 16 amino acids. Per germline, CDR1 SGHNT and CDR2 YENEEA. With V trimmed by 5 bases and J by 6 bases, 11 bases remained unmatched. CDR3 bases: TGTGCCAGCAGCCCAACGACTAGCGGGAGAATTGGCGAGCAGTACTTC. Translating it yields CASSPTTSGRIGEQYF.

This clonotype was observed many times. This chain uses TRBV6-2 or TRBV6-3 with TRBJ2-1; 8 bases match TRBD1. This CDR3 is 15 amino acids long. The germline V gene has CDR1 MNHEY and CDR2 SVGEGT. The ends lost 5 bases at V and 4 bases at J; junction bases unmatched: 7. The CDR3 nucleotides read TGTGCCAGCAGTGCGACAGGGGAAAATTACAATGAGCAGTTCTTC. Translated, it gives CASSATGENYNEQFF.

A remark on this clonotype: This could be a read error, since a much larger clone is one nucleotide away. The CDR3 protein is CTSNQAASISVSYNEQFF. CDR3 in DNA: TGCACCAGCAACCAAGCCGCATCCATTTCCGTATCCTACAATGAGCAGTTCTTC. The V and J genes are TRBV4-1 and TRBJ2-1; D gene ambiguous. Germline CDR1 MGHRA, CDR2 YSYEKL. The CDR3 runs to 18 residues.

As to this clonotype: No conserved phenylalanine or tryptophan ends this CDR3, so it is likely a read error. The V call is TRBV4-2, the J call TRBJ2-4, with 7 bases lining up with TRBD2. Germline V gives CDR1 LGHNA, CDR2 YNFKEQ. The CDR3 loop spans 19 amino acids. This chain's CDR3 is CASSQAQASGSLAKNIQYL. The CDR3 nucleotides read TGTGCCAGTAGCCAAGCGCAGGCTAGCGGATCGTTAGCCAAGAACATTCAGTACCTC.

A note on this clonotype: Sequence at one end of the junction differs from germline and may be a read error. The CDR3 coding sequence is TGCAGCGTTGAGTCAGGGCCAGGGATAAACACTGAAGCTTTATTT. Residues: CSVESGPGINTEALF. This rearrangement joins TRBV29-1 to TRBJ1-1, with D perhaps matching TRBD1 (5 bases). The CDR3 is 15 amino acids. The germline V gene encodes CDR1 SQVTM and CDR2 ANQGSEA.

With regard to this clonotype: One end of the junction fails to match germline, which may point to a read error. The genes are TRBV20-1 and TRBJ2-1, with a possible D match to TRBD2 (6 bases). The germline V gene encodes CDR1 DFQATT and CDR2 SNEGSKA (reference sequence). The CDR3 totals 15 residues. The CDR3 coding sequence is TGCAGTGCTAGAGTGCCAGGGAGGTTGTACAATGAGCAGTCCTTC. Its protein is CSARVPGRLYNEQSF.

Remarks on this clonotype: An end of the junction does not agree with germline; a read error may underlie this. CDR3 amino acids: CANSLGTSGSEQYF. In DNA form, the CDR3 reads TGTGCCAACAGTCTCGGGACTAGTGGGAGCGAGCAGTACTTC. This chain uses TRBV6-1 with TRBJ2-7, with 8 bases matching TRBD2. The CDR3 covers 14 residues. Germline V gene sequence: CDR1 MNHNS, CDR2 SASEGT.

This clonotype has at least ten counts. The chain has TRBV5-4 and TRBJ2-5, with 13 bases fitting TRBD2. Germline CDR1 and CDR2: SGHNT and YYREEE (reference sequence). The CDR3 runs to 15 residues. The V and J ends lost 4 bases and 4 bases, in that order; junction bases with no gene match: 4. CDR3 residues: CASSQLAGGPETQYF. CDR3 nucleotide sequence: TGTGCCAGCAGCCAACTAGCGGGAGGGCCAGAGACCCAGTACTTC.

In the case of this clonotype: The CDR3 does not close with the conserved phenylalanine or tryptophan, likely indicating a read error. The rearrangement links TRBV6-1 to TRBJ2-1; TRBD2 matches at 11 bases. Germline V gives CDR1 MNHNS, CDR2 SASEGT. This CDR3 is built from 15 residues. The CDR3 here is CAGSETSGTYNEQFI. The CDR3 DNA is TGTGCCGGCAGTGAGACTAGCGGGACTTACAATGAGCAGTTCATC.

This clonotype was observed once. At one end the junction does not follow the germline gene, possibly because of a read error. The rearrangement uses TRBV6-6 and TRBJ2-7; D not certain. CDR3 size: 13 residues. The germline CDR1 and CDR2 sequences are MNHNY and SVGAGI (reference sequence). Written as DNA, the CDR3 is TGTGCCATCGGAATGGGATCGATCAACGAGCGGTACTTC. Translated, it gives CAIGMGSINERYF.

Note on this clonotype: Possible read error: a much larger clone is one base away. The V gene is TRBV5-4, the J gene TRBJ2-1, with D uncertain. The CDR3 contains 15 residues. Germline CDR1 is SGHNT and CDR2 is YYREEE (reference sequence). Here the CDR3 reads CASSFQAASYNEHFF. Written as DNA, the CDR3 is TGTGCCAGCAGCTTCCAGGCTGCCTCCTACAATGAGCATTTCTTC.

This clonotype was counted only a few times. This may come from a read error, since a much larger clone is one base off. This chain links TRBV4-3 with TRBJ1-2, with TRBD1 matching 7 bases. The CDR3 is made up of 14 amino acids. CDR1 and CDR2 from the germline V gene are LGHNA and YSLEER. The CDR3 here is CASSPTGNDYGYAF. The CDR3 DNA reads as TGCGCCAGCAGCCCGACAGGGAACGACTATGGCTACGCCTTC.

The gene calls are TRBV28 and TRBJ1-4; no clear D. Trimming removed 4 bases at V and 0 bases at J, with 12 bases between. The CDR3 covers 16 residues. Germline V gene sequence: CDR1 MDHEN, CDR2 SYDVKM. The CDR3 region has the DNA TGTGCCAGCAGTTCCCCGATATCGTCAACTAATGAAAAACTGTTTTTT. Protein product: CASSSPISSTNEKLFF.

Concerning this clonotype itself: One end of the junction does not line up with germline, which may come from a read error. The chain is built from TRBV28 and TRBJ2-7; no clear D. The CDR3 loop spans 15 amino acids. In germline, CDR1 is MDHEN, CDR2 SYDVKM. CDR3 loop: CASNFTEEPGYEHYF. The CDR3 nucleotides read TGTGCCAGCAATTTCACCGAAGAACCCGGCTACGAGCATTACTTC. Together with reference TRBV28 and TRBJ2-7, the CDR3 gives the full variable domain: DVKVTQSSRYLVKRTGEKVFLECVQDMDHENMFWYRQDPGLGLRLIYFSYDVKMKEKGDIPEGYSVSREKKERFSLILESASTNQTSMYLCASNFTEEPGYEHYFGPGTRLTVT.

The chain links TRBV11-2 to TRBJ2-1, with a weak D call TRBD2 (5 bases). CDR3 length equals 15 residues. V lost 7 bases and J lost 3, with 16 bases in between. The V gene's germline CDR1 is SGHAT and CDR2 FQNNGV. The CDR3 here is CASNSRASSYNEQFF. CDR3 DNA sequence: TGTGCCAGCAACTCGCGGGCTAGCAGCTACAATGAGCAGTTCTTC.

As for this clonotype: At one of its ends the junction is not consistent with the germline gene, which may arise from a read error. The chain uses TRBV5-6 and TRBJ2-7, with TRBD1 matching over 11 bases. CDR1 and CDR2 (germline): SGHDT, YYEEEE. This CDR3 has 15 amino acids. CDR3 bases: TGTGCCAACAGCTCGAGGGGGACAGGGGGCTACGAGCAGTACTTC. This encodes CANSSRGTGGYEQYF.

Turning to this clonotype: A much larger clone differs from this one at a single base, so this may be a read error. The chain has TRBV12-3 or TRBV12-4 and TRBJ2-4, with D tentatively TRBD1 (5 bases). This CDR3 is built from 14 residues. The V and J ends lost 1 base and 2 bases respectively, with 6 bases between them. CDR3: CASSLGTSKNIQYF. CDR3 DNA sequence: TGTGCCAGCAGTTTAGGGACATCCAAAAACATTCAGTACTTC.

The count of this clonotype is one. This may be a read error, as it is one base from a much larger clone. The V call is TRBV6-6, the J call TRBJ1-5; D might be TRBD1 (6 bases). Trimming cost V 6 bases and J 2 bases, with 14 bases left between them. This CDR3 has 15 residues. Germline V gene sequence: CDR1 MNHNY, CDR2 SVGAGI (reference sequence). CDR3 sequence reads: CASRIQGAGNQPQHF. As DNA, the CDR3 is TGTGCCAGCAGGATACAGGGAGCGGGCAATCAGCCCCAGCATTTT.

This clonotype appeared many times. The rearrangement joins TRBV5-4 to TRBJ2-7; 7 bases map to TRBD1. Germline-derived CDR1 and CDR2 are SGHNT and YYREEE (reference sequence). This CDR3 has 14 amino acids. V dropped 0 bases and J dropped 6; count of bases not matched to a gene: 6. CDR3 in amino acids: CASSLDRGPAEQYF. The DNA of the CDR3 is TGTGCCAGCAGCTTGGACAGGGGTCCTGCCGAGCAGTACTTC.

About this clonotype itself: Given the absence of the conserved phenylalanine or tryptophan at the CDR3 end, a read error is likely. The chain uses TRBV7-9 and TRBJ2-3, with D unresolved. CDR3 length: 12 amino acids. Germline V lookup: CDR1 SEHNR, CDR2 FQNEAQ (reference sequence). This CDR3 reads CASSSVTDTQYL. The CDR3, as DNA: TGCGCCAGCAGCAGTGTCACAGATACGCAGTATCTT.

Of note for this clonotype: An end of the junction does not agree with germline; a read error may underlie this. This chain connects TRBV11-3 to TRBJ2-7; 8 nucleotides agree with TRBD2. The CDR3 runs to 16 residues. Germline V gene sequence: CDR1 SGHNT, CDR2 YENEEA. The CDR3, as DNA: TGTGCCAGCAGCTCCCGGACTAGCTGGAGACGCGACGAGCAGTGCTTC. Translating it yields CASSSRTSWRRDEQCF.

This chain joins TRBV29-1 and TRBJ2-1; TRBD2 might be the D (5 bases). CDR1 and CDR2 from the germline V gene are SQVTM and ANQGSEA. V shed 3 bases and J shed 7 bases, with 13 bases lying between them. The CDR3 is 13 amino acids. The CDR3 nucleotides are TGCAGCGTTGATAGACCCACTAGGAATGAGCAGTTCTTC. Its translation is CSVDRPTRNEQFF.

This clonotype has just a few counts. Just one base apart from a much larger clone, this may be a read error. The chain has TRBV4-2 and TRBJ1-5; 8 bases align to TRBD1. Germline-derived CDR1 and CDR2 are LGHNA and YNFKEQ. Trimming at V came to 3 bases and at J to 4 bases, leaving 11 bases not matched to a gene. The CDR3 is made up of 17 amino acids. CDR3 sequence: CASSHDPRTGRNQPQHF. The DNA for the CDR3 is TGTGCCAGCAGCCATGATCCGAGGACAGGGAGGAATCAGCCCCAGCATTTT.

Points on this clonotype: A read error may account for a junction end that differs from germline. The rearrangement uses TRBV4-3 and TRBJ2-7; 8 bases are shared with TRBD1. Looked up from germline, CDR1 is LGHNA and CDR2 is YSLEER. The CDR3 is 14 residues long. DNA of the CDR3: TGCGCCAACAGCCAACGGACAGGGACCTACGAACAGTACTTC. Residues: CANSQRTGTYEQYF.

About this clonotype: An end of the junction does not agree with germline; a read error may underlie this. The V and J genes are TRBV28 and TRBJ1-5, with D perhaps TRBD1 (5 bases). From germline, CDR1 is MDHEN and CDR2 SYDVKM. The CDR3 is 15 amino acids. In nucleotides, the CDR3 is TGTGCCAGCCTGAGAAGTCGACAGTACAATCATCCCCAGCATTTT. Its protein product is CASLRSRQYNHPQHF.